These 7 T cell receptor beta chains originate from one sample sequenced in a study of blood T cell repertoires in COVID-19 (dated by TCRdb to about 2020). The library was built by means of the immunoSEQ multiplex PCR assay. As stored in TCRdb, this immuneACCESS dataset retains in-frame rearrangements with V and J assigned. A fraction of the clones does not appear; measured against another copy, unresolved V genes explain less than half of the discrepancy, and the remainder lacks a known reason. The sample data list hundreds of thousands of clones, and 89% of these were observed just once. Together, the top ten hold roughly 1.2% of the sample. Sequenced: peripheral blood. These receptors came from a man aged 40-55 years with acute or convalescent COVID-19.

The rearrangement joins TRBV13 to TRBJ2-2, with a weak D call TRBD1 (6 bases). CDR1 is PRHDT and CDR2 is FYEKMQ in the germline V gene (reference sequence). CDR3 length: 15 residues. V was cut by 6 bases and J by 0 bases, with 11 bases left in between. CDR3 DNA: TGTGCCAGCAGTCCGGACAGCCCGAACACCGGGGAGCTGTTTTTT. Protein sequence: CASSPDSPNTGELFF.

The rearrangement uses TRBV5-1 and TRBJ1-4; 10 positions agree with TRBD1. The CDR3 covers 16 residues. Trimming at V came to 3 bases and at J to 0 bases, leaving 2 bases not matched to a gene. Germline loops: CDR1 SGHRS, CDR2 YFSETQ. The CDR3 sequence is CASSWTGGATNEKLFF. The CDR3, as DNA: TGCGCCAGCAGCTGGACAGGGGGGGCAACTAATGAAAAACTGTTTTTT.

This sequence joins TRBV2 and TRBJ1-4; 8 positions match TRBD1. The CDR3 has 13 residues. Germline values: CDR1 SNHLY, CDR2 FYNNEI. Trimming cost V 5 bases and J 6 bases; bases outside gene matches: 2. In nucleotides, the CDR3 is TGTGCCAGCAGTCGACAGGGGTATGAAAAACTGTTTTTT. Protein sequence: CASSRQGYEKLFF.

This chain uses TRBV29-1 with TRBJ2-5, with 7 nucleotides matching TRBD1. Per the germline V gene, CDR1 is SQVTM and CDR2 is ANQGSEA. This CDR3 contains 14 residues. The trim removed 2 bases at V and 0 bases at J, leaving 3 bases unmatched. The CDR3 loop is CSVETGADQETQYF. The CDR3 DNA sequence: TGCAGCGTTGAAACAGGGGCTGACCAAGAGACCCAGTACTTC.

This clone was seen a few times. The chain links TRBV15 to TRBJ1-4, with 9 nucleotides matching TRBD1. The germline CDR1 and CDR2 sequences are LNHNV and YYDKDF (reference sequence). Germline trimming cut 1 base from V and 4 bases from J; bases unmatched to any gene: 1. The CDR3 runs 15 residues. The CDR3: CATSRGTGDNEKLFF. The CDR3 nucleotides are TGTGCCACCAGCAGAGGGACAGGGGATAATGAAAAACTGTTTTTT.

This chain connects TRBV10-2 to TRBJ1-4; TRBD1 agrees at 10 bases. Germline-derived CDR1 and CDR2 are WSHSY and SAAADI. V was pared by 6 bases and J by 5 bases, with 12 bases of the junction left unmatched. The CDR3 is 17 residues long. The CDR3 sequence is CASRDTMTGGLNEKLFF. The CDR3 coding sequence is TGCGCCAGCAGGGATACTATGACAGGGGGCCTAAATGAAAAACTGTTTTTT.

The rearrangement joins TRBV28 to TRBJ1-2, with 8 positions matching TRBD1. The germline gives CDR1 MDHEN, CDR2 SYDVKM. Germline trimming cut 4 bases from V and 3 bases from J; bases unmatched to any gene: 4. This CDR3 contains 14 residues. CDR3: CASSSSQGDYGYTF. The CDR3 DNA reads as TGTGCCAGCAGTTCGTCACAGGGGGACTATGGCTACACCTTC.